This T cell receptor beta chain was captured by sequencing in a study of blood T cell repertoires in COVID-19. Data came from immunoSEQ multiplex PCR; TCRdb stores just in-frame clones and leaves some out. The sample yields under 250,000 clones, about 85% seen once. This clone showed up just once. CDR1 is SEHNR and CDR2 is FQNEAQ in the germline V gene (reference sequence). The CDR3 spans 14 residues. V dropped 6 bases and J dropped 8; count of bases not matched to a gene: 9. This TCR came from a man aged 45-65 years who had recovered from COVID-19. The sample consisted of peripheral blood. The chain is built from TRBV7-9 and TRBJ1-4; 7 positions match TRBD1. The DNA of the CDR3 is TGTGCCAGCAGACTGACAGGGCCGCGAGAAAAACTGTTTTTT. This sequence encodes CASRLTGPREKLFF.